One and the same sample provided the 2 T cell receptor beta chains below, sequenced in a study of tumor and adjacent non-tumor tissue in lung cancer. The library came from three nested PCR rounds adapted from ARM-PCR protocols. TCRdb reprocessed the multiplex PCR reads via MiXCR and lists one record per CDR3 protein. The sample holds more than 95,000 distinct CDR3 sequences, 66% seen once. This sample's RNA came from whole unsorted tissue. Sequencing used lung tumor tissue. These receptors all come from a man aged 25 to 45 with non-small cell lung cancer.

The sample holds many counts of this clonotype. The chain employs TRBV6-1 and TRBJ2-5; D not certain. V lost 8 bases and J lost 7, with 11 bases in between. CDR1 and CDR2 (germline): MNHNS, SASEGT. CDR3 length: 11 amino acids. In DNA form, the CDR3 reads TGTGCCAGCTCGTTGCCTTGGACCCAGTACTTC. It is translated as CASSLPWTQYF.

Concerning this clonotype: Mismatch with germline at one junction end may stem from a read error. The rearrangement uses TRBV20-1 and TRBJ2-1; 10 bases map to TRBD1. This CDR3 is built from 13 residues. Germline V lookup: CDR1 DFQATT, CDR2 SNEGSKA (reference sequence). In DNA form, the CDR3 reads TGCATTGCTAGACAGGGGGCCTACAATGAGCAGTTCTTT. Protein sequence: CIARQGAYNEQFF.